Below are 5 T cell receptor beta chains sequenced from a single sample in a study of blood T cell repertoires in COVID-19. Here immunoSEQ multiplex PCR was the method, and the copy in TCRdb shows in-frame clones only, minus some. The profile covers 150,000 or so clones, with 83% appearing a single time and roughly 4% taken by the ten largest. Sequencing was done on a sample of PBMCs or T cells enriched from blood (not recorded which). All receptors come from a woman in her 50s in a cohort exposed to, infected with or recovered from COVID-19 (not recorded which).

V usage is TRBV5-6 and J usage is TRBJ1-2, with TRBD1 matching 8 bases. V shed 5 bases, J shed 2 bases, and the junction held 14 bases outside the gene matches. In germline, CDR1 is SGHDT, CDR2 YYEEEE. The CDR3 extends over 17 amino acids. The chain's CDR3 is CASRAYGRTGQNYGYTF. DNA for the CDR3: TGTGCCAGCAGAGCTTATGGCCGGACAGGGCAAAACTATGGCTACACCTTC.

The chain has TRBV5-6 and TRBJ1-5, with TRBD1 identical over 10 bases. V lost 0 bases to trimming and J lost 6 bases; unmatched junction nucleotides: 6. The CDR3 has 16 residues. The germline V gene encodes CDR1 SGHDT and CDR2 YYEEEE. The CDR3 loop is CASSLGQGARVQPQHF. CDR3 sequence (DNA): TGTGCCAGCAGCTTGGGACAGGGGGCGCGAGTTCAGCCCCAGCATTTT.

A note on this clone: Within the sample, other DNA sequences also encode this same CDR3. This chain joins TRBV7-2 and TRBJ2-5; 9 bases align to TRBD1. Losses at the gene ends were 5 bases for V and 0 bases for J; bases not matched to a gene: 4. This CDR3 contains 15 residues. The germline V gene encodes CDR1 SGHTA and CDR2 FQGNSA. The CDR3 reads CASSPDRGYQETQYF. DNA for the CDR3: TGTGCCAGCAGCCCTGACAGGGGGTACCAAGAGACCCAGTACTTC.

The chain couples TRBV7-3 to TRBJ2-1; D call uncertain. The CDR3 consists of 14 residues. In germline, CDR1 is SGHTA, CDR2 FQGTGA. V was clipped by 3 bases and J by 4 bases, with 10 bases between them. The CDR3 nucleotides are TGTGCCAGCAGCTTGTCCCTTTTATACAATGAGCAGTTCTTC. This translates into CASSLSLLYNEQFF.

This clone was counted once. This chain joins TRBV4-3 and TRBJ1-4; D might be TRBD1 (5 bases). Trimming pared 5 bases from V and 8 bases from J, leaving 15 bases between. Germline assignment: CDR1 LGHNA and CDR2 YSLEER. This CDR3 has 14 amino acids. The CDR3 loop reads CASSKSSGREKLFF. CDR3 in DNA: TGCGCCAGCAGCAAAAGTTCAGGGAGGGAAAAACTGTTTTTT.